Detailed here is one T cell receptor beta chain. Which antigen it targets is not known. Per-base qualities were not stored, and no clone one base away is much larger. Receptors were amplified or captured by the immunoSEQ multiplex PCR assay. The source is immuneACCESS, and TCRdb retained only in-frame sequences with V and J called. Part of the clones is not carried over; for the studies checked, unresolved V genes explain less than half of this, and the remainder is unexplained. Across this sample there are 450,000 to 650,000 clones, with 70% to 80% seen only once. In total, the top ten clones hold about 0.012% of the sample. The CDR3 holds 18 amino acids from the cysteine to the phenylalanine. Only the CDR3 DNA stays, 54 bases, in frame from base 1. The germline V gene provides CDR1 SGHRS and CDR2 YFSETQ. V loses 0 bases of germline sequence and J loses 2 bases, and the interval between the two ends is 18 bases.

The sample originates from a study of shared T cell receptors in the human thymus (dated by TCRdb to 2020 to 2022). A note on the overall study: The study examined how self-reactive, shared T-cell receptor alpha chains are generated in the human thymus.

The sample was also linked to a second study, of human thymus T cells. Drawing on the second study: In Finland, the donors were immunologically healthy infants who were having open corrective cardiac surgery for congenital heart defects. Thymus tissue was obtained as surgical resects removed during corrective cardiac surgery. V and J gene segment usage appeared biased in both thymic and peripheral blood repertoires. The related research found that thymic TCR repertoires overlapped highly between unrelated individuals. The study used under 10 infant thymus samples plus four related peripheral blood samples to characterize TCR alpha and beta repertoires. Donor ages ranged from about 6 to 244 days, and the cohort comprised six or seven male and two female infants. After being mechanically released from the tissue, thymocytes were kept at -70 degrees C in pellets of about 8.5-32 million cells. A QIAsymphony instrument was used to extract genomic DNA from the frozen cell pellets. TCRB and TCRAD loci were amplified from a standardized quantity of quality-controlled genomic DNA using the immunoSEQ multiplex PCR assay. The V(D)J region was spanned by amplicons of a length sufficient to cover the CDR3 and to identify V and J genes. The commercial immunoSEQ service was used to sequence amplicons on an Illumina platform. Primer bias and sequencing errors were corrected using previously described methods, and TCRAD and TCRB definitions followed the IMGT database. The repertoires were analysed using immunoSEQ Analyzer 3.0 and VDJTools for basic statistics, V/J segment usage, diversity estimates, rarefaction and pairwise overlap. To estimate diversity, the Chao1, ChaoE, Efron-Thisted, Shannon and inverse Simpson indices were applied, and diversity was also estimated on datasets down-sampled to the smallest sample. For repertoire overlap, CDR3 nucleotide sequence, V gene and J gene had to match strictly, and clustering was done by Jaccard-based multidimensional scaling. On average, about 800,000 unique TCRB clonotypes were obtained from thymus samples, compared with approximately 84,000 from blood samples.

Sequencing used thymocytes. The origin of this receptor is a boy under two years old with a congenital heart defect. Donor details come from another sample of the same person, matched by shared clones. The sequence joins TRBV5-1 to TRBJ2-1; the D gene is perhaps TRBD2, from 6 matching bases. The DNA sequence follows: TGCGCCAGCAGCTTGGTGGCGGCCGGGACTCTAACCTACAATGAGCAGTTCTTC. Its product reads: CASSLVAAGTLTYNEQFF.